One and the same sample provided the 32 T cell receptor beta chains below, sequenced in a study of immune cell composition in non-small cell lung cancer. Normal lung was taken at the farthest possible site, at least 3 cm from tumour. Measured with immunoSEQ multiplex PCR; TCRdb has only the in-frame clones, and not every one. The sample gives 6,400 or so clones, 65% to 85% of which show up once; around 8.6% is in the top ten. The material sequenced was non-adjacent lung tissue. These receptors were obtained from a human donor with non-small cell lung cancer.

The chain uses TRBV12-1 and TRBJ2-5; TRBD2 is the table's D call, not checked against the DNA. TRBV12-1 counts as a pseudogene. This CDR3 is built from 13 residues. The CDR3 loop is CASSFTRSETQYF. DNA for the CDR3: TGTGCCAGCAGCTTTACCCGGTCTGAGACCCAGTACTTC.

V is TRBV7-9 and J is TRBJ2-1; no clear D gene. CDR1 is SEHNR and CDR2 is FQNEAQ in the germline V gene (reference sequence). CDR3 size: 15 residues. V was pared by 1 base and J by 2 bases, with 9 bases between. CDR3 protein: CASSLGGVAYNEQFF. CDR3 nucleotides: TGTGCCAGCAGCTTAGGAGGTGTGGCCTACAATGAGCAGTTCTTC.

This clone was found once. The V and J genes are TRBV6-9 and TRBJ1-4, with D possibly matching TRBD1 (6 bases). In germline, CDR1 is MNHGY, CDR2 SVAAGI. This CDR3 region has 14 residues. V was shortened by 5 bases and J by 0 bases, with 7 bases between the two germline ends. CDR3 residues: CASSRQATNEKLFF. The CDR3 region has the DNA TGTGCCAGCAGTAGACAGGCAACTAATGAAAAACTGTTTTTT.

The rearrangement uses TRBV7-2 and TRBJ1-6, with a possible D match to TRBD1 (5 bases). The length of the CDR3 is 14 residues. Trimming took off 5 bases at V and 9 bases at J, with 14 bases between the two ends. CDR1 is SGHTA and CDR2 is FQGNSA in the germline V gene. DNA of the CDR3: TGTGCCAGCAGCCCACAGGCACTAATTTCACCCCTCCACTTT. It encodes CASSPQALISPLHF.

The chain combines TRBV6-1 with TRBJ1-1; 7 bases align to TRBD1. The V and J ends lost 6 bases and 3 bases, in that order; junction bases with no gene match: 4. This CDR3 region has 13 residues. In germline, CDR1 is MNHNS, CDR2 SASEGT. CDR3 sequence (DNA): TGTGCCAGCAGAATACAGGGGTACACTGAAGCTTTCTTT. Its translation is CASRIQGYTEAFF.

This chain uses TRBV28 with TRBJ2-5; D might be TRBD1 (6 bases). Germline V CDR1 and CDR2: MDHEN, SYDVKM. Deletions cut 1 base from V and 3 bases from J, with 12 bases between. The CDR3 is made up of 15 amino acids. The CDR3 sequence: CASSLSRRDKETQYF. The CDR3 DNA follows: TGTGCCAGCAGTTTATCCCGCCGGGACAAAGAGACCCAGTACTTC.

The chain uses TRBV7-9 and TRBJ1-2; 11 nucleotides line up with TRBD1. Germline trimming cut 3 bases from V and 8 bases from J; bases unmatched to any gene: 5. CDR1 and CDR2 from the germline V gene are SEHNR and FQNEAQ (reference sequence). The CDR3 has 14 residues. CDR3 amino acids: CASSLGTGGFGYTF. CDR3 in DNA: TGTGCCAGCAGCTTGGGGACAGGGGGGTTCGGCTACACCTTC.

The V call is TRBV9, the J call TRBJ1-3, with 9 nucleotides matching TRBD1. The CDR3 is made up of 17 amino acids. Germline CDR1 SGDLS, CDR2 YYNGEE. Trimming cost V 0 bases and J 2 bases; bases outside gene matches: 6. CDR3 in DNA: TGTGCCAGCAGCGTAGTAGGGGACAGGGTAACTGGAAACACCATATATTTT. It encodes CASSVVGDRVTGNTIYF.

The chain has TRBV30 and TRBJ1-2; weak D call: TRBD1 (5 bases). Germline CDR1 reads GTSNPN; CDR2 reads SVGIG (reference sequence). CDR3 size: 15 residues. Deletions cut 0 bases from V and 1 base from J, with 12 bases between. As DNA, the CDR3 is TGTGCCTGGAGTGTCACAGGATATAGTAACTATGGCTACACCTTC. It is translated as CAWSVTGYSNYGYTF.

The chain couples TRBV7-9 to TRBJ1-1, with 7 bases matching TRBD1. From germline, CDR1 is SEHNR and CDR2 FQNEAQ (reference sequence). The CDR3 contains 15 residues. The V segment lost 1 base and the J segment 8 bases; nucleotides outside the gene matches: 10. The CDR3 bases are TGTGCCAGCAGCTTAGAAGTTCTAACAGGGGTGGAAGCTTTCTTT. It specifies CASSLEVLTGVEAFF.

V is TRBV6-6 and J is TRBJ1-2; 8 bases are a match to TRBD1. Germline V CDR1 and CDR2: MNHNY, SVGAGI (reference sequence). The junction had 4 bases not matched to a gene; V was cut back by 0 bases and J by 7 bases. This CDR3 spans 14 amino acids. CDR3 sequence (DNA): TGTGCCAGCAGTTACTCGACAGGGGAGGGTGGCTACACCTTC. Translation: CASSYSTGEGGYTF.

The CDR3 reads CASSRQGKGGEQYF. The CDR3 coding sequence is TGTGCCAGTAGTCGCCAGGGGAAAGGGGGCGAGCAGTACTTC. The chain is built from TRBV19 and TRBJ2-7; tentative D call: TRBD1 (6 bases). The V gene's germline CDR1 is LNHDA and CDR2 SQIVND (reference sequence). V lost 5 bases and J lost 6, with 17 bases in between. The CDR3 sequence is 14 residues long.

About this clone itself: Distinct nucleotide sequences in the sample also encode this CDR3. The CDR3 DNA reads as TGTGCCAGCAGCTCTCTGGACAGGGGCTACGAGCAGTACTTC. This codes for CASSSLDRGYEQYF. The chain links TRBV7-9 to TRBJ2-7, with 9 bases lining up with TRBD1. The germline gives CDR1 SEHNR, CDR2 FQNEAQ (reference sequence). The CDR3 extends over 14 amino acids. The V and J ends lost 4 bases and 3 bases, in that order; junction bases with no gene match: 4.

CDR3 DNA: TGTGCCAGCAGCCCCAGACAGGGTGGGGCCTCCGATGAAGCTTTCTTT. It specifies CASSPRQGGASDEAFF. The chain couples TRBV5-8 to TRBJ1-1, with 7 bases lining up with TRBD1. Germline V gene lookup returns CDR1 SGHTS and CDR2 YDEGEE. The trim removed 4 bases at V and 7 bases at J, leaving 16 bases unmatched. The CDR3 has 16 amino acids. The full variable domain, its missing parts supplied by reference TRBV5-8 and TRBJ1-1, is EAGVTQSPTHLIKTRGQQATLRCSPISGHTSVYWYQQALGLGLQFLLWYDEGEERNRGNFPPRFSGRQFPNYSSELNVNALELEDSALYLCASSPRQGGASDEAFFGQGTRLTVV.

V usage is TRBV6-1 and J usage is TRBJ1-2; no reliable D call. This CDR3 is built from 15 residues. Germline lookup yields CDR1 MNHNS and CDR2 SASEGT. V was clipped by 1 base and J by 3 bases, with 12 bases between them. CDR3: CASSEDGGRHYGYTF. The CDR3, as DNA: TGTGCCAGCAGTGAAGACGGCGGCCGACACTATGGCTACACCTTC.

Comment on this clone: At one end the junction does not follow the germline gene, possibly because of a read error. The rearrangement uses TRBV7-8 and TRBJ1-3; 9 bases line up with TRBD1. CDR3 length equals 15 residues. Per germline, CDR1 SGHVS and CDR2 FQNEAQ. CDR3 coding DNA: TGTGCCAGCACCTTATACAGGGGGCATGGAAACACCATATATTTT. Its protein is CASTLYRGHGNTIYF.

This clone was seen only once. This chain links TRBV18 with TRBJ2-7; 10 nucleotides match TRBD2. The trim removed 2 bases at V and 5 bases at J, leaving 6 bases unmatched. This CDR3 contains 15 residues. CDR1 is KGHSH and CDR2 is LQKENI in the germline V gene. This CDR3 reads CASSPSTSGNNEQYF. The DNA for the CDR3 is TGTGCCAGCTCACCATCTACTAGCGGGAACAACGAGCAGTACTTC. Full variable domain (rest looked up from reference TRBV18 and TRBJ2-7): NAGVMQNPRHLVRRRGQEARLRCSPMKGHSHVYWYRQLPEEGLKFMVYLQKENIIDESGMPKERFSAEFPKEGPSILRIQQVVRGDSAAYFCASSPSTSGNNEQYFGPGTRLTVT.

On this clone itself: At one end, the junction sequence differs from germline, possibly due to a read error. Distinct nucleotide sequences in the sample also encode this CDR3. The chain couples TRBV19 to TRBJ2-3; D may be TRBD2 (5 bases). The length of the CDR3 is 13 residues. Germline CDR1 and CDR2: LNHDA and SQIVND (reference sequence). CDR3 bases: TGCGCCAGTGGAACGGGAATCACAGATACGCAGTATTTT. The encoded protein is CASGTGITDTQYF.

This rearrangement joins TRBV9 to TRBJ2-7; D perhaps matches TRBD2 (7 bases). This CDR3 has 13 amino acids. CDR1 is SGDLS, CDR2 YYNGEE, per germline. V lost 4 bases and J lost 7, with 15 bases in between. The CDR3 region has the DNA TGTGCCAGCAGCCCTTCGGGGGGCTCTGAGCAGTACTTC. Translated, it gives CASSPSGGSEQYF.

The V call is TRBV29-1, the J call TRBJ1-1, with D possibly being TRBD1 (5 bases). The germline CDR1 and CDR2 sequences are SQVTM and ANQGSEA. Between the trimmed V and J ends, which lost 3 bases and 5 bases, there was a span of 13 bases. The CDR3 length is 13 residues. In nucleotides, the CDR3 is TGCAGCGTTGATGGGGGGTTAAGTACTGAAGCTTTCTTT. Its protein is CSVDGGLSTEAFF.

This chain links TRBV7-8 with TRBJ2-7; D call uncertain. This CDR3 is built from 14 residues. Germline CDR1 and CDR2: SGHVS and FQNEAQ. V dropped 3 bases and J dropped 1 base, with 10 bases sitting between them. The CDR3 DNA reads TGTGCCAGCAGCTTCCGACTGTCATCCTACGAGCAGTACTTC. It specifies CASSFRLSSYEQYF.

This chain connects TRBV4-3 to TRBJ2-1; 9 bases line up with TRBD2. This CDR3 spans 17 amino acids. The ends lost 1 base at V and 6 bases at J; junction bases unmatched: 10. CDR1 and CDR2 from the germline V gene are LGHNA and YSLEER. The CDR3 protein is CASSQGPGAGGFNEQFF. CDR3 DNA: TGCGCCAGCAGCCAAGGCCCCGGAGCGGGGGGTTTCAATGAGCAGTTCTTC.

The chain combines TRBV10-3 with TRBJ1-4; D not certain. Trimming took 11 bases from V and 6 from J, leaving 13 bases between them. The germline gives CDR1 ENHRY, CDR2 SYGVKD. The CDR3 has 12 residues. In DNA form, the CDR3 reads TGTGCCGTACCCGTGAGGGATGAAAAACTGTTTTTT. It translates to CAVPVRDEKLFF.

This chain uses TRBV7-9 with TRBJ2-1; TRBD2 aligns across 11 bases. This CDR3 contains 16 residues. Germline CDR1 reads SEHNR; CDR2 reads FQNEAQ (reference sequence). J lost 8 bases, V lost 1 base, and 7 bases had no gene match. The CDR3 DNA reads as TGTGCCAGCAGCTTAGTAGCGGGAGGGCCTTTGGATGAGCAGTTCTTC. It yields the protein CASSLVAGGPLDEQFF.

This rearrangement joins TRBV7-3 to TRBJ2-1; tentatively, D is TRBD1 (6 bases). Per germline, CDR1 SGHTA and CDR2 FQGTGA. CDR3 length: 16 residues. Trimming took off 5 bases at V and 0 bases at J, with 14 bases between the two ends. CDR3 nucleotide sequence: TGTGCCAGCAGCCCACGGACAGATCGCTCCTACAATGAGCAGTTCTTC. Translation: CASSPRTDRSYNEQFF.

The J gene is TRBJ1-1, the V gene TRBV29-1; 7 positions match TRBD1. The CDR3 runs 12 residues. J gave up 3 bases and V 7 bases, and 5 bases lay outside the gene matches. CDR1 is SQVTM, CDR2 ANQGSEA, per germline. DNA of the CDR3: TGCAGCGCTTTCAGGGGGGACACTGAAGCTTTCTTT. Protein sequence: CSAFRGDTEAFF.

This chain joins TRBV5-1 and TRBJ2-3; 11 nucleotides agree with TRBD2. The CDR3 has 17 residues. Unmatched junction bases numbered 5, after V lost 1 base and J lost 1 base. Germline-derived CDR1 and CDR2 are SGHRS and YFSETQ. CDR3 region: CASSLTLAGDGTDTQYF. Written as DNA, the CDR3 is TGCGCCAGCAGCTTGACACTAGCGGGAGACGGCACAGATACGCAGTATTTT.

The CDR3 loop reads CASSVTSGGQETQYF. CDR3 bases: TGTGCCAGCTCAGTAACTAGCGGGGGTCAAGAGACCCAGTACTTC. This sequence joins TRBV18 and TRBJ2-5, with 11 bases matching TRBD2. The CDR3 runs to 15 residues. Per germline, CDR1 KGHSH and CDR2 LQKENI. V was clipped by 5 bases and J by 2 bases; unmatched bases: 4.

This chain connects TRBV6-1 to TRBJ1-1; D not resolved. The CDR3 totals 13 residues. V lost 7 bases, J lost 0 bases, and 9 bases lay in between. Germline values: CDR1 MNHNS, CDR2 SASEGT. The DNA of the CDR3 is TGTGCCAGCATTAGCGGGCTGAACACTGAAGCTTTCTTT. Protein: CASISGLNTEAFF.

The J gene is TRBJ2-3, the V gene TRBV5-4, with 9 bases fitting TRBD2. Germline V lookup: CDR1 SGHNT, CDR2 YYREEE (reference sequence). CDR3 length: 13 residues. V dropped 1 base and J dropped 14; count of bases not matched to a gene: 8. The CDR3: CASSLPAGGGMYF. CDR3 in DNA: TGTGCCAGCAGCTTGCCCGCGGGAGGGGGAATGTATTTT.

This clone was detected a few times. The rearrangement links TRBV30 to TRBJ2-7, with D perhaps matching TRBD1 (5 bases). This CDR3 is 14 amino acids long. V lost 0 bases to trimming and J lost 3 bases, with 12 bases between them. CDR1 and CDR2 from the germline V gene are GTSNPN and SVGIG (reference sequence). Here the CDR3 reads CAWSVPTGSYEQYF. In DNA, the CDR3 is TGTGCCTGGAGTGTTCCAACAGGCAGCTACGAGCAGTACTTC.

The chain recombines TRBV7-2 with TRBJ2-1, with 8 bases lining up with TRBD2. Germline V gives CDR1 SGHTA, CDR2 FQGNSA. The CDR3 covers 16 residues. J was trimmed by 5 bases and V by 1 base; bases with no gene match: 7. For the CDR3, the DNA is TGTGCCAGCAGCTTAGTAGTAACTAGCGGAAACAATGAGCAGTTCTTC. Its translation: CASSLVVTSGNNEQFF. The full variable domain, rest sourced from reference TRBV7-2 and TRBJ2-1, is GAGVSQSPSNKVTEKGKDVELRCDPISGHTALYWYRQSLGQGLEFLIYFQGNSAPDKSGLPSDRFSAERTGGSVSTLTIQRTQQEDSAVYLCASSLVVTSGNNEQFFGPGTRLTVL.